Sequencing of this T cell receptor beta chain was carried out in a study of T cell responses to AZD1222 COVID-19 vaccine. Study summary: Pooled in the analysis were second doses at about 4 or about 12 weeks.

Study-level results: In the spike-specific TCR repertoire, nearly half reportedly target unmutated variant regions. When two AZD1222 doses had been given, Spike-specific TCR breadth and depth rose.

V was trimmed by 0 bases and J by 4 bases, leaving 6 bases between them. The length of the CDR3 is 13 residues. Germline V gene sequence: CDR1 LNHNV, CDR2 YYDKDF (reference sequence). Repertoires were generated with immunoSEQ multiplex PCR, while TCRdb's copy carries only in-frame clones and drops some. The profile covers 90,000 to 100,000 clones, with roughly 90% appearing a single time and about 2.9% taken by the ten largest. Concerning this clone itself: Its specificity is unknown.

The chain is built from TRBV15 and TRBJ1-2; no definite D call. The sequence came from an adult in good health. Source: peripheral blood, taken on day 0 of AZD1222 vaccination. The DNA of the CDR3 is TGTGCCACCAGCAGAGATTCGGTCTATGGCTACACCTTC. It encodes CATSRDSVYGYTF.